These 13 T cell receptor beta chains came from one sample sequenced in a study of cytomegalovirus exposure and HLA in healthy donors. The study ran its PCR with 60 Vbeta and 13 Jbeta primers. The assay was immunoSEQ multiplex PCR, and TCRdb's table has in-frame clones only and misses some. The listing records 80,000 to 95,000 clones. Material: PBMCs. These receptors were obtained from a man aged 45-65 years in good health and CMV-seropositive.

J is TRBJ1-1 and V is TRBV18, with 9 bases matching TRBD1. The CDR3 is made up of 13 amino acids. The V gene's germline CDR1 is KGHSH and CDR2 LQKENI. Trimming removed 7 bases from V and 7 bases from J; junction bases left unmatched: 7. In DNA form, the CDR3 reads TGTGCCAGCTTAGCCGGGACAGGGAGTGAAGCTTTCTTT. Its protein is CASLAGTGSEAFF.

The chain carries TRBV19 and TRBJ2-1; TRBD1 might be the D (5 bases). Trimming cost V 5 bases and J 8 bases, with 25 bases left between them. Germline-derived CDR1 and CDR2 are LNHDA and SQIVND (reference sequence). The CDR3 has 17 residues. The CDR3 is CASSSRSGPLFLDEQFF. CDR3 coding DNA: TGTGCCAGTAGTTCCCGGTCAGGGCCCCTATTTTTAGATGAGCAGTTCTTC.

The chain employs TRBV30 and TRBJ2-5, with D possibly matching TRBD2 (6 bases). The germline V gene has CDR1 GTSNPN and CDR2 SVGIG (reference sequence). The CDR3 is made up of 15 amino acids. V was trimmed by 2 bases and J by 2 bases, leaving 15 bases between them. The CDR3 reads CAWSRGAGMQETQYF. CDR3 in DNA: TGTGCCTGGAGTCGCGGTGCGGGAATGCAAGAGACCCAGTACTTC.

This chain uses TRBV28 with TRBJ2-7; 8 bases are a match to TRBD1. The germline CDR1 and CDR2 sequences are MDHEN and SYDVKM. CDR3 length equals 16 residues. The trim removed 4 bases at V and 6 bases at J, leaving 14 bases unmatched. The DNA of the CDR3 is TGTGCCAGCAGTTCCCCTGGGACAGGTACCTACCGCGAGCAGTACGTC. Protein: CASSSPGTGTYREQYV.

J is TRBJ2-7 and V is TRBV15, with D tentatively TRBD1 (5 bases). V was clipped by 0 bases and J by 0 bases, with 6 bases between them. Germline V CDR1 and CDR2: LNHNV, YYDKDF (reference sequence). This CDR3 has 14 residues. CDR3 amino acids: CATSRDRASYEQYF. CDR3 DNA sequence: TGTGCCACCAGCAGAGACAGGGCCTCCTACGAGCAGTACTTC.

The chain couples TRBV4-3 to TRBJ1-2; D may be TRBD1 (6 bases). Germline V lookup: CDR1 LGHNA, CDR2 YSLEER. Trimming cost V 4 bases and J 3 bases, with 12 bases left between them. This CDR3 is built from 14 residues. The CDR3 sequence: CASSLGGADYGYTF. The CDR3 DNA sequence: TGCGCCAGCAGCCTCGGGGGGGCTGACTATGGCTACACCTTC.

The chain links TRBV18 to TRBJ1-2, with D uncertain. Germline CDR1 KGHSH, CDR2 LQKENI. The CDR3 loop spans 16 amino acids. V lost 0 bases, J lost 4 bases, and 15 bases lay in between. In DNA, the CDR3 is TGTGCCAGCTCACCACCAGGAGGAGGCTCGTCCTATGGCTACACCTTC. It yields the protein CASSPPGGGSSYGYTF. Full variable domain (missing parts from reference TRBV18 and TRBJ1-2): NAGVMQNPRHLVRRRGQEARLRCSPMKGHSHVYWYRQLPEEGLKFMVYLQKENIIDESGMPKERFSAEFPKEGPSILRIQQVVRGDSAAYFCASSPPGGGSSYGYTFGSGTRLTVV.

The CDR3 coding sequence is TGTGCCACCAGCAGGGGGACAGGGGCGGGCTACACCTTC. This sequence encodes CATSRGTGAGYTF. The chain employs TRBV15 and TRBJ1-2, with 10 positions matching TRBD1. The ends lost 3 bases at V and 8 bases at J; junction bases unmatched: 3. From germline, CDR1 is LNHNV and CDR2 YYDKDF (reference sequence). This CDR3 is built from 13 residues. Full variable domain (outside the CDR3, taken from reference TRBV15 and TRBJ1-2): DAMVIQNPRYQVTQFGKPVTLSCSQTLNHNVMYWYQQKSSQAPKLLFHYYDKDFNNEADTPDNFQSRRPNTSFCFLDIRSPGLGDTAMYLCATSRGTGAGYTFGSGTRLTVV.

The rearrangement uses TRBV6-1 and TRBJ2-1, with TRBD2 matching over 13 bases. From germline, CDR1 is MNHNS and CDR2 SASEGT. The CDR3 runs 15 residues. V shed 10 bases, J shed 7 bases, and the junction held 10 bases outside the gene matches. The CDR3 region has the DNA TGTGCCACCCCCCGAGGACTAGCGGGAGTAAATGAGCAGTTCTTC. Amino acid sequence: CATPRGLAGVNEQFF.

This sequence joins TRBV18 and TRBJ2-5; D unclear. V gave up 2 bases and J gave up 5 bases, with 9 bases separating them. This CDR3 spans 13 amino acids. Germline CDR1 KGHSH, CDR2 LQKENI. The CDR3 spells CASSPTGWETQYF. The CDR3 nucleotides read TGTGCCAGCTCACCAACGGGTTGGGAGACCCAGTACTTC.

The rearrangement joins TRBV6-5 to TRBJ2-2, with a tentative D call TRBD2 (5 bases). This CDR3 contains 12 residues. Trimming removed 5 bases at V and 8 bases at J, with 9 bases between. The germline CDR1 and CDR2 sequences are MNHEY and SVGAGI. The CDR3 bases are TGTGCCAGCAGTGGACTTCGTGGGGAGCTGTTTTTT. It encodes CASSGLRGELFF.

V gene TRBV7-9 combines with J gene TRBJ1-4; D may be TRBD1 (5 bases). Germline loops: CDR1 SEHNR, CDR2 FQNEAQ (reference sequence). This CDR3 spans 15 amino acids. V was cut by 5 bases and J by 6 bases, with 16 bases left in between. DNA of the CDR3: TGTGCCAGCAGCAGTTTCGACAGTCGGCATGAAAAACTGTTTTTT. Translation gives CASSSFDSRHEKLFF.

V and J are TRBV7-8 and TRBJ1-1; 9 nucleotides agree with TRBD1. The junction had 13 bases not matched to a gene; V was cut back by 5 bases and J by 6 bases. The CDR3 is 16 residues long. The germline CDR1 and CDR2 sequences are SGHVS and FQNEAQ. The CDR3 here is CASSRSRTGAFPEAFF. Here the CDR3 DNA reads TGTGCCAGCAGCCGTAGCCGGACAGGGGCTTTCCCTGAAGCTTTCTTT.